One sample yielded the 16 T cell receptor beta chains listed below, sequenced in a study of blood T cells in healthy people across ages. Using a J-beta primer mix together with a sample-barcoded 5' primer, a second PCR was run for about 6 to 11 cycles. TCRdb reprocessed the 5' RACE reads with MiXCR, giving one entry per CDR3 protein. Among 700,000 or so distinct CDR3 sequences listed, 40% to 50% were seen once. The sample consisted of blood. Receptors were obtained from an elderly man in good health.

This clonotype was observed a few times. The chain employs TRBV12-3 or TRBV12-4 and TRBJ2-7, with 7 positions matching TRBD1. V shed 3 bases and J 2 bases; nucleotides not matched to a gene: 4. The CDR3 extends over 14 amino acids. Written as DNA, the CDR3 is TGTGCCAGCAGTTTCCAGGGACAGACCTACGAGCAGTACTTC. The encoded protein is CASSFQGQTYEQYF.

V and J are TRBV6-2 or TRBV6-3 and TRBJ2-4; D is unclear. The end of the DNA aligns better with TRBJ2-5, so the J call may be wrong. Germline lookup yields CDR1 MNHEY and CDR2 SVGEGT. This CDR3 has 12 residues. The CDR3 region is CASSFARATQYF. DNA of the CDR3: TGTGCCAGCAGTTTCGCCCGCGCGACCCAGTACTTC.

The gene calls are TRBV20-1 and TRBJ1-2; 9 bases match TRBD1. Per the germline V gene, CDR1 is DFQATT and CDR2 is SNEGSKA (reference sequence). The CDR3 consists of 15 residues. Trimming at V came to 4 bases and at J to 8 bases, leaving 14 bases not matched to a gene. The CDR3 DNA follows: TGCAGTGCTATACCGGGGGACAGGGATCGACGGGGCTACACCTTC. Amino acid sequence: CSAIPGDRDRRGYTF.

V and J are TRBV7-2 and TRBJ1-4; no definite D call. The CDR3 sequence is 14 residues long. The V and J ends lost 5 bases and 3 bases respectively, with 10 bases between them. From germline, CDR1 is SGHTA and CDR2 FQGNSA. The CDR3 loop reads CASSPARANEKLFF. CDR3 DNA sequence: TGTGCCAGCAGCCCAGCAAGGGCTAATGAAAAACTGTTTTTT.

This clonotype was seen a few times. The rearrangement joins TRBV19 to TRBJ2-5, with TRBD2 identical over 13 bases. V dropped 4 bases and J dropped 2; count of bases not matched to a gene: 7. CDR1 is LNHDA, CDR2 SQIVND, per germline (reference sequence). The CDR3 extends over 17 amino acids. CDR3 DNA: TGTGCCAGTAGTAACCCGGGGACTAGCGGGAATCAAGAGACCCAGTACTTC. It yields the protein CASSNPGTSGNQETQYF.

The gene calls are TRBV5-1 and TRBJ2-3; 9 nucleotides agree with TRBD2. The CDR3 sequence is 19 residues long. Germline assignment: CDR1 SGHRS and CDR2 YFSETQ. Trimming cost V 0 bases and J 1 base; bases outside gene matches: 12. This CDR3 is CASSLDSAGGPGRTDTQYF. CDR3 nucleotides: TGCGCCAGCAGCTTGGATTCTGCGGGGGGGCCGGGGCGCACAGATACGCAGTATTTT. The full variable domain, its missing parts supplied by reference TRBV5-1 and TRBJ2-3, is KAGVTQTPRYLIKTRGQQVTLSCSPISGHRSVSWYQQTPGQGLQFLFEYFSETQRNKGNFPGRFSGRQFSNSRSEMNVSTLELGDSALYLCASSLDSAGGPGRTDTQYFGPGTRLTVL.

The CDR3 DNA is TGCGCCAGCAGCCAAGTGAAGGGGGCCACAGATACGCAGTATTTT. Protein: CASSQVKGATDTQYF. The V and J genes are TRBV4-3 and TRBJ2-3; 7 bases align to TRBD1. Germline lookup yields CDR1 LGHNA and CDR2 YSLEER. Losses at the gene ends were 1 base for V and 2 bases for J; bases not matched to a gene: 3. There are 15 residues in the CDR3.

This clonotype has a handful of counts. The CDR3 nucleotides are TGTGCCAGCAGTTTATCGGCAGGGTTTAATGAAAAACTGTTTTTT. This encodes CASSLSAGFNEKLFF. V gene TRBV27 combines with J gene TRBJ1-4; maybe TRBD1 (5 bases). V lost 0 bases and J 4 bases, leaving 9 bases between the germline ends. Looked up from germline, CDR1 is MNHEY and CDR2 is SMNVEV (reference sequence). The CDR3 extends over 15 amino acids.

DNA for the CDR3: TGTGCCAGCAGCCAGTGGGGACTAGCGGGGTTCAATGAGCAGTACTTC. Translating it yields CASSQWGLAGFNEQYF. The chain carries TRBV14 and TRBJ2-5; 13 positions agree with TRBD2. After removal of 3 bases from V and 11 bases from J, the junction contained 12 bases not matched to a gene. Germline CDR1 SGHDN, CDR2 FVKESK. There are 16 residues in the CDR3.

In this sample, this clonotype turned up a few times. This chain joins TRBV11-2 and TRBJ2-3, with D unresolved. This CDR3 spans 13 amino acids. Per germline, CDR1 SGHAT and CDR2 FQNNGV. V lost 5 bases, J lost 6 bases, and 12 bases lay in between. CDR3 protein: CASSPGPFDTQYF. The CDR3 DNA follows: TGTGCCAGCAGCCCCGGACCCTTTGATACGCAGTATTTT.

The rearrangement joins TRBV20-1 to TRBJ2-1; D gene unclear. CDR1 is DFQATT and CDR2 is SNEGSKA in the germline V gene (reference sequence). V dropped 4 bases and J dropped 7 bases, with 14 bases sitting between them. CDR3 length equals 13 residues. For the CDR3, the DNA is TGCAGTGCTACCTTCCGAGACGGGAATGAGCAGTTCTTC. This gives the protein CSATFRDGNEQFF.

As to this clonotype: A read error is possible here, since a much larger clone lies one base away. This rearrangement joins TRBV29-1 to TRBJ2-3; TRBD1 agrees at 8 bases. This CDR3 contains 13 residues. Germline assignment: CDR1 SQVTM and CDR2 ANQGSEA. CDR3: CGGTGAYVDTQYF. The CDR3 nucleotides read TGCGGCGGGACAGGAGCATATGTTGATACGCAGTATTTT.

This clonotype was found once. The chain combines TRBV6-6 with TRBJ2-4; 8 nucleotides align to TRBD1. TRBJ2-7 matches the DNA end more closely, so the J call is doubtful. From germline, CDR1 is MNHNY and CDR2 SVGAGI (reference sequence). The CDR3 extends over 13 amino acids. The CDR3 spells CASRGDRSHEQYF. For the CDR3, the DNA is TGTGCCAGCCGCGGGGACAGGTCACACGAGCAGTACTTC.

In its sample, this clonotype was seen a few times. The rearrangement uses TRBV4-3 and TRBJ2-1; no definite D call. In germline, CDR1 is LGHNA, CDR2 YSLEER. The CDR3 runs 14 residues. V lost 2 bases, J lost 8 bases, and 13 bases lay in between. This chain's CDR3 is CASSQSPVRDEQFF. In DNA form, the CDR3 reads TGCGCCAGCAGCCAATCCCCTGTAAGGGATGAGCAGTTCTTC.

The rearrangement uses TRBV27 and TRBJ2-3; D gene unclear. This CDR3 has 15 residues. Germline loops: CDR1 MNHEY, CDR2 SMNVEV (reference sequence). V was shortened by 5 bases and J by 6 bases, with 18 bases between the two germline ends. CDR3 nucleotide sequence: TGTGCCAGCAGTACCCGCAACCACGGATTGGATACGCAGTATTTT. It is translated as CASSTRNHGLDTQYF.

This sequence joins TRBV20-1 and TRBJ1-1, with TRBD1 matching over 9 bases. The CDR3 covers 15 residues. The J segment lost 0 bases and the V segment lost 6 bases, leaving 8 bases of the junction unmatched. The germline V gene encodes CDR1 DFQATT and CDR2 SNEGSKA (reference sequence). The CDR3 is CSATDRGQMNTEAFF. The CDR3 DNA is TGCAGTGCCACGGACAGGGGCCAGATGAACACTGAAGCTTTCTTT.